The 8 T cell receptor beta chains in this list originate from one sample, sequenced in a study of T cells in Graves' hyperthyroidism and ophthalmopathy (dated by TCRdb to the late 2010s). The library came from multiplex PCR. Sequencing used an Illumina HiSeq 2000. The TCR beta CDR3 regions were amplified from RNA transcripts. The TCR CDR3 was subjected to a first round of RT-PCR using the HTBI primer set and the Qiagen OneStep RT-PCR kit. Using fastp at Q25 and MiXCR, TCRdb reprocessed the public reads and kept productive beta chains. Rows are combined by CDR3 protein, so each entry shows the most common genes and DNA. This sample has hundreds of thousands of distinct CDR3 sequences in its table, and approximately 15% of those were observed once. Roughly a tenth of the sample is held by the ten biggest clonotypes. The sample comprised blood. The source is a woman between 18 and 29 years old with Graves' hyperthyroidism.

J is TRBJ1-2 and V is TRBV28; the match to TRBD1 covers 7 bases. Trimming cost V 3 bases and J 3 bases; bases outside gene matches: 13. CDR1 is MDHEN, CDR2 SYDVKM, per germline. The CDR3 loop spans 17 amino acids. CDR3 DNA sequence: TGTGCCAGCAGTTTTCCCAAGCAGCGAACAGGGGACTATGGCTACACCTTC. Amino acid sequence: CASSFPKQRTGDYGYTF.

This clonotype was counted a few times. CDR3 sequence reads: CASSWTSTPETQYF. CDR3 sequence (DNA): TGTGCCAGCAGTTGGACCTCCACCCCAGAGACCCAGTACTTC. The chain employs TRBV28 and TRBJ2-5; unclear D gene. Between the trimmed V and J ends, which lost 4 bases and 4 bases, there was a span of 13 bases. The germline V gene encodes CDR1 MDHEN and CDR2 SYDVKM. CDR3 length: 14 residues.

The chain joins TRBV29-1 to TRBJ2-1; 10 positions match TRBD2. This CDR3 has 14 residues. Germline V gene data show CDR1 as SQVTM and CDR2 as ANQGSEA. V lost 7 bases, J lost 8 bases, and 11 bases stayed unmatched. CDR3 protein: CSAGGLAVGDEQFF. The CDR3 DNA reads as TGCAGCGCTGGTGGACTAGCGGTGGGGGATGAGCAGTTCTTC.

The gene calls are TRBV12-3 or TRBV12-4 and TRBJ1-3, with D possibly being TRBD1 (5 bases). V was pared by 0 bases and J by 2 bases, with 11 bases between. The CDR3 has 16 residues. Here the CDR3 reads CASSLANPGTGNTIYF. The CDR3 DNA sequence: TGTGCCAGCAGTTTAGCGAACCCAGGGACTGGAAACACCATATATTTT.

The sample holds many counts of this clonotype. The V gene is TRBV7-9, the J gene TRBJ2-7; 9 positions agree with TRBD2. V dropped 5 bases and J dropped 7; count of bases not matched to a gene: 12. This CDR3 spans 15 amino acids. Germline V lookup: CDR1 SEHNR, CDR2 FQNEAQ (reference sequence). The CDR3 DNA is TGTGCCAGCAGCCTCTCGGGACTAGCTTCTAATGAGCAGTACTTC. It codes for CASSLSGLASNEQYF.

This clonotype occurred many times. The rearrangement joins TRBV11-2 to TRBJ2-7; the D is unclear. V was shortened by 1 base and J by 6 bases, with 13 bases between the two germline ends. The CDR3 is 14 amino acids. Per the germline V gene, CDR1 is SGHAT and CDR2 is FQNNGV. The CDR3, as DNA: TGTGCCAGCAGCTTAGTCCTAGGATCAGTCGAGCAGTACTTC. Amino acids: CASSLVLGSVEQYF.

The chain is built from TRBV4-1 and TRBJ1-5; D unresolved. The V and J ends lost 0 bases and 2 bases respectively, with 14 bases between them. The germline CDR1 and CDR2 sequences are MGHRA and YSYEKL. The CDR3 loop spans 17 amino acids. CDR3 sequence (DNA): TGCGCCAGCAGCCAAGACTGGGCCCCCTGGGGCAATCAGCCCCAGCATTTT. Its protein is CASSQDWAPWGNQPQHF.

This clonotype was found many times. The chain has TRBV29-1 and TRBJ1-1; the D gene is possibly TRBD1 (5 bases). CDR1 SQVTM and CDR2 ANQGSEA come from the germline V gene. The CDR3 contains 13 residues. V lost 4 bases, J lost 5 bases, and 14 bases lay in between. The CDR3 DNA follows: TGCAGCGTTGCGGTGAATGGGGGAACTGAAGCTTTCTTT. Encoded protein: CSVAVNGGTEAFF.